These 24 T cell receptor beta chains came from one sample sequenced in a study of T cells in tumors after PD-1 blockade. Sequencing used immunoSEQ multiplex PCR; TCRdb keeps in-frame clones, though not all of them. The sample has 60,000 to 65,000 clones; 74% are singletons. Sequenced here: PBMCs, sampled after anti-PD-1 treatment. The origin of the receptors is a human donor with basal cell carcinoma.

This chain joins TRBV5-1 and TRBJ1-2; 10 nucleotides align to TRBD1. Germline CDR1 SGHRS, CDR2 YFSETQ. The CDR3 contains 13 residues. Trimming cost V 3 bases and J 8 bases; bases outside gene matches: 4. The CDR3 region is CASSWGQGKGYTF. DNA for the CDR3: TGCGCCAGCAGCTGGGGACAGGGGAAAGGCTACACCTTC.

The chain joins TRBV3-1 (or the pseudogene TRBV3-2) to TRBJ1-2; tentative D call: TRBD1 (5 bases). CDR1 and CDR2 from the germline V gene are LGHDT and YNNKEL (reference sequence). With 2 bases removed from V and 7 bases from J, the gap between germline ends came to 17 bases. The CDR3 loop spans 15 amino acids. The CDR3, as DNA: TGTGCCAGCAGCCAAACCGGGGCCCGCGAGGGTGGCTACACCTTC. Its protein is CASSQTGAREGGYTF.

This chain uses TRBV27 with TRBJ2-1; D is undetermined. This CDR3 comprises 14 residues. Trimming stripped 3 bases from V and 5 bases from J, with 11 bases between. In germline, CDR1 is MNHEY, CDR2 SMNVEV (reference sequence). This CDR3 is CASSFRPGNNEQFF. CDR3 nucleotides: TGTGCCAGCAGTTTTCGACCTGGAAACAATGAGCAGTTCTTC.

The chain joins TRBV7-2 to TRBJ1-4; 7 nucleotides agree with TRBD1. Losses at the gene ends were 6 bases for V and 6 bases for J; bases not matched to a gene: 7. In germline, CDR1 is SGHTA, CDR2 FQGNSA. The CDR3 runs to 14 residues. As DNA, the CDR3 is TGTGCCAGCAGATCGACAGGGTACGATGAAAAACTGTTTTTT. Translation gives CASRSTGYDEKLFF. The variable domain in full, completed from reference TRBV7-2 and TRBJ1-4, reads GAGVSQSPSNKVTEKGKDVELRCDPISGHTALYWYRQSLGQGLEFLIYFQGNSAPDKSGLPSDRFSAERTGGSVSTLTIQRTQQEDSAVYLCASRSTGYDEKLFFGSGTQLSVL.

This clone was found a few times. The chain combines TRBV2 with TRBJ2-1, with 10 bases identical to TRBD1. Germline assignment: CDR1 SNHLY and CDR2 FYNNEI. The CDR3 runs to 14 residues. J gave up 8 bases and V 2 bases, and 3 bases lay outside the gene matches. CDR3 DNA: TGTGCCAGCAGTGAAAAGGACAGGGGGGATGAGCAGTTCTTC. This sequence encodes CASSEKDRGDEQFF.

The rearrangement joins TRBV10-3 to TRBJ1-1; D may be TRBD1 (6 bases). Trimming took 4 bases from V and 1 from J, leaving 10 bases between them. Looked up from germline, CDR1 is ENHRY and CDR2 is SYGVKD. The CDR3 sequence is 14 residues long. The CDR3, as DNA: TGTGCCATCAGTGTCGGGGGGCAGAACACTGAAGCTTTCTTT. It yields the protein CAISVGGQNTEAFF.

V is TRBV7-8 and J is TRBJ2-2; the match to TRBD1 covers 7 bases. V lost 5 bases and J lost 2; bases outside the gene matches: 8. Germline CDR1 SGHVS, CDR2 FQNEAQ. This CDR3 spans 16 amino acids. In nucleotides, the CDR3 is TGTGCCAGCAGCAGAGGACAGGACACTAACACCGGGGAGCTGTTTTTT. It translates to CASSRGQDTNTGELFF.

This chain uses TRBV5-1 with TRBJ1-1, with D unclear. Germline assignment: CDR1 SGHRS and CDR2 YFSETQ. This CDR3 comprises 13 residues. Trimming removed 1 base at V and 5 bases at J, with 9 bases between. CDR3 protein: CASSLTLRTEAFF. For the CDR3, the DNA is TGCGCCAGCAGCTTGACACTTCGGACTGAAGCTTTCTTT.

This chain uses TRBV30 with TRBJ1-5; D perhaps matches TRBD1 (5 bases). V shed 2 bases and J shed 6 bases, with 17 bases lying between them. Germline assignment: CDR1 GTSNPN and CDR2 SVGIG (reference sequence). The CDR3 has 15 amino acids. Here the CDR3 reads CAWSPRGGGSQPQHF. CDR3 nucleotides: TGTGCCTGGAGTCCCCGAGGTGGGGGGAGTCAGCCCCAGCATTTT. Combining the CDR3 with reference TRBV30 and TRBJ1-5 gives the whole variable domain SQTIHQWPATLVQPVGSPLSLECTVEGTSNPNLYWYRQAAGRGLQLLFYSVGIGQISSEVPQNLSASRPQDRQFILSSKKLLLSDSGFYLCAWSPRGGGSQPQHFGDGTRLSIL.

V and J are TRBV12-5 and TRBJ2-7; D is unresolved. Trimming removed 3 bases from V and 2 bases from J, with 8 bases in between. This CDR3 is built from 13 residues. Germline loops: CDR1 LGHNT, CDR2 FRNRAP. CDR3 region: CASGLGPAYEQYF. The DNA of the CDR3 is TGTGCTAGTGGTTTAGGCCCCGCCTACGAGCAGTACTTC.

This clone was counted between two and nine times. The genes are TRBV5-1 and TRBJ2-5; 9 bases are shared with TRBD2. This CDR3 is 14 amino acids long. Unmatched junction bases numbered 5, after V lost 4 bases and J lost 4 bases. Looked up from germline, CDR1 is SGHRS and CDR2 is YFSETQ. DNA of the CDR3: TGCGCCAGCAGCCTAGCGGGGCGGGGAGAGACCCAGTACTTC. Translation gives CASSLAGRGETQYF.

This clone was seen just once. The chain employs TRBV10-3 and TRBJ2-5; 8 bases line up with TRBD1. Trimming took 10 bases from V and 4 from J; bases not matched to a gene: 8. The germline gives CDR1 ENHRY, CDR2 SYGVKD. This CDR3 contains 13 residues. The CDR3 sequence is CATQRDRGETQYF. DNA of the CDR3: TGTGCCACACAACGCGACAGGGGAGAGACCCAGTACTTC.

The rearrangement links TRBV29-1 to TRBJ2-1; D is tentatively TRBD1 or TRBD2 (7 bases each). The CDR3 length is 14 residues. The germline V gene has CDR1 SQVTM and CDR2 ANQGSEA. V shed 3 bases and J shed 4 bases, with 13 bases lying between them. CDR3 region: CSVEQGGTYNEQFF. For the CDR3, the DNA is TGCAGCGTTGAGCAGGGGGGGACTTACAATGAGCAGTTCTTC.

This clone was counted at least ten times. The genes are TRBV7-9 and TRBJ1-1; possible D gene TRBD1, 5 bases. Germline CDR1 and CDR2: SEHNR and FQNEAQ (reference sequence). Trimming left V 7 bases short and J 0 bases short, with 9 bases between. The CDR3 consists of 13 residues. The CDR3 loop is CASIWGVNTEAFF. The CDR3 DNA reads TGTGCCAGCATCTGGGGGGTGAACACTGAAGCTTTCTTT.

The gene calls are TRBV9 and TRBJ1-6, with D unclear. Trimming took 0 bases from V and 9 from J, leaving 4 bases between them. CDR3 length: 12 amino acids. Germline CDR1 SGDLS, CDR2 YYNGEE. The chain's CDR3 is CASSVGVSPLHF. CDR3 bases: TGTGCCAGCAGCGTAGGGGTTTCACCCCTCCACTTT.

This chain links TRBV20-1 with TRBJ2-1; TRBD2 agrees at 11 bases. This CDR3 spans 15 amino acids. V shed 3 bases and J 9 bases; nucleotides not matched to a gene: 10. The germline CDR1 and CDR2 sequences are DFQATT and SNEGSKA (reference sequence). The CDR3 is CSASMNSGGAGEQFF. In DNA, the CDR3 is TGCAGTGCTAGTATGAATAGCGGGGGGGCCGGTGAGCAGTTCTTC.

The chain couples TRBV2 to TRBJ1-4; D is ambiguous. This CDR3 is 14 amino acids long. Germline V gene lookup returns CDR1 SNHLY and CDR2 FYNNEI. The V end lost 8 bases, the J end lost 4 bases, and 14 bases lay between the germline ends. The CDR3 nucleotides are TGTGCCAGCTGTTACAGTCTAGTTAATGAAAAACTGTTTTTT. It specifies CASCYSLVNEKLFF.

The rearrangement links TRBV12-3 or TRBV12-4 to TRBJ2-1; D perhaps matches TRBD1 (6 bases). The germline V and J ends were trimmed by 5 bases and 7 bases, with 9 bases remaining between them. This CDR3 is built from 12 residues. The CDR3 region has the DNA TGTGCCAGCAGTGTCACAGGGAATGAGCAGTTCTTC. Translated: CASSVTGNEQFF.

The chain links TRBV6-5 to TRBJ2-7; D may be TRBD1 or TRBD2 (5 bases each). Germline assignment: CDR1 MNHEY and CDR2 SVGAGI. Trimming left V 1 base short and J 2 bases short, with 9 bases between. The CDR3 extends over 14 amino acids. Written as DNA, the CDR3 is TGTGCCAGCAGTTACTTGGGACGGACCTACGAGCAGTACTTC. This gives the protein CASSYLGRTYEQYF.

V usage is TRBV18 and J usage is TRBJ1-1; D remains ambiguous. CDR3 length: 14 amino acids. Trimming took 0 bases from V and 4 from J, leaving 9 bases between them. Germline V gene sequence: CDR1 KGHSH, CDR2 LQKENI. The CDR3 protein is CASSPPVRRTEAFF. The CDR3 bases are TGTGCCAGCTCACCACCCGTCAGACGCACTGAAGCTTTCTTT.

This rearrangement joins TRBV5-5 to TRBJ2-1; unclear D gene. V lost 0 bases and J 1 base, leaving 20 bases between the germline ends. This CDR3 contains 19 residues. The germline CDR1 and CDR2 sequences are SGHKS and YYEKEE (reference sequence). CDR3 sequence: CASSLVALGLGLSYNEQFF. The CDR3 nucleotides are TGTGCCAGCAGCTTGGTGGCTTTGGGGTTGGGTTTATCCTACAATGAGCAGTTCTTC.

The rearrangement links TRBV9 to TRBJ2-3; a possible D gene is TRBD2 (7 bases). CDR3 size: 15 residues. Per the germline V gene, CDR1 is SGDLS and CDR2 is YYNGEE. The V end lost 0 bases, the J end lost 8 bases, and 16 bases lay between the germline ends. CDR3 residues: CASSVEGGALITQYF. In DNA form, the CDR3 reads TGTGCCAGCAGCGTAGAAGGGGGGGCCCTCATTACGCAGTATTTT.

This chain uses TRBV10-3 with TRBJ1-4, with D perhaps matching TRBD1 (6 bases). In germline, CDR1 is ENHRY, CDR2 SYGVKD. The V end lost 4 bases, the J end lost 0 bases, and 12 bases lay between the germline ends. This CDR3 is built from 16 residues. CDR3 sequence (DNA): TGTGCCATCAGTGCCTCGGACAGTTCAACTAATGAAAAACTGTTTTTT. Protein product: CAISASDSSTNEKLFF.

This clone has a single count. The rearrangement joins TRBV6-1 to TRBJ1-5, with D unresolved. The CDR3 is 17 amino acids. Deletions cut 1 base from V and 2 bases from J, with 15 bases between. Germline V gene sequence: CDR1 MNHNS, CDR2 SASEGT. For the CDR3, the DNA is TGTGCCAGCAGTGAAGTCGGGCAGGCCCCGGGCAATCAGCCCCAGCATTTT. Its translation is CASSEVGQAPGNQPQHF.